This T cell receptor beta chain comes out of a study of control samples from healthy donors and cancer patients. Trimming pared 7 bases from V and 4 bases from J, leaving 12 bases between. Per the germline V gene, CDR1 is KGHDR and CDR2 is SFDVKD. This CDR3 spans 14 amino acids. TCRdb keeps only in-frame clones here, not all; method: immunoSEQ multiplex PCR. The repertoire has more than 100,000 clones, more than 85% of them found once; the top ten carry almost 8%. This rearrangement joins TRBV24-1 to TRBJ2-2; D may be TRBD2 (7 bases). The clonotype comes from a woman aged 18-30 years in good health. Sequencing was carried out using blood. The CDR3 DNA sequence: TGTGCCACCAGCCGGGGGGCTAGCACCGGGGAGCTGTTTTTT. Its protein product is CATSRGASTGELFF.